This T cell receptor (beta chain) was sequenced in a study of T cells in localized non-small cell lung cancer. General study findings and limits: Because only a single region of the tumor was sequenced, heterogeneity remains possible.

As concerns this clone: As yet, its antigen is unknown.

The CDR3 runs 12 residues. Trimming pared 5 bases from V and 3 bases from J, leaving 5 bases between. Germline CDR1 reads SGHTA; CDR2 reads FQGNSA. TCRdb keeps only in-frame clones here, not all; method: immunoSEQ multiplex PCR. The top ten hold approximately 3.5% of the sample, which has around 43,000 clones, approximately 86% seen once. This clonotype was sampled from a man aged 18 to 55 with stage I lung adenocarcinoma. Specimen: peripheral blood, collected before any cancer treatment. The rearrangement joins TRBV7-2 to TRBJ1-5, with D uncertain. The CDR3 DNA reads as TGTGCCAGCAGCATCTACAATCAGCCCCAGCATTTT. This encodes CASSIYNQPQHF.